This T cell receptor beta chain was captured in a study of OX40 agonist ivuxolimab in advanced cancers. Background for the entire study: The costimulatory receptor OX40 (CD134) was targeted by ivuxolimab, a fully human IgG2 agonistic monoclonal antibody. Intravenous ivuxolimab was administered to patients every 2 weeks at six dose levels: 0.01, 0.1, 0.3, 1.5, 3 and 10 mg/kg. Among the 50 to 55 dose-escalation patients, some 20 had hepatocellular carcinoma, approximately 15 melanoma, 9 renal cell carcinoma and 9 head and neck cancer. In the dose-escalation cohort, over 65% of patients were male, and the mean age was approximately 64 years, with a range of about 23 to 90. Prior anti-PD-1, anti-PD-L1 or anti-CTLA-4 therapy was permitted, and approximately 39% of dose-escalation patients had received checkpoint inhibitors. Partial responses occurred in three dose-escalation patients: two with cutaneous melanoma and one with hepatocellular carcinoma. Peripheral TCRbeta sequencing was intended to test whether TCR sequence diversity was altered and clonal T-cell expansion was caused by ivuxolimab. The paper covers the monotherapy dose-escalation part of the phase I ivuxolimab trial, which included N ≈ 57 patients.

Ends trimmed: V by 3 bases, J by 2 bases; bases unmatched to a gene: 4. In the germline V gene (reference sequence), CDR1 corresponds to GTSNPN and CDR2 to SVGIG. The CDR3 runs 14 residues from the cysteine to the phenylalanine. The retained sequence is limited to the CDR3, 42 bases, with the frame set at the first base. The trial excluded patients who had a history of autoimmune disease or were on systemic immunosuppression. Peripheral blood for TCR sequencing was drawn from every dose cohort at baseline, at cycle 4 day 1 and at cycle 7 day 1. Samples came from an open-label, multicenter, first-in-human phase I dose-escalation trial of ivuxolimab. Adults with locally advanced or metastatic melanoma, renal cell, hepatocellular, or head and neck squamous cell carcinoma were enrolled in the trial. Before TCR sequencing, CD4+ T cells and CD8+ T cells were sorted from peripheral blood as separate populations.

Genomic DNA was extracted from sorted cells for sequencing of the TCRbeta CDR3 region. The immunoSEQ Assay was used to sequence the TCRbeta CDR3 regions. The table comes from immuneACCESS by way of TCRdb, which keeps in-frame sequences with V and J called. Part of the clones is missing from these tables; in studies checked, under half for an unresolved V gene and the rest for unknown reasons. The sample table contains roughly 93,000 clones; only one count was recorded for about 91% of them. The ten largest clones represent roughly 0.5% of the sample. Results the study describes overall, beyond this receptor: Antigen specificity was not determined for the clonally expanded peripheral T cells. After ivuxolimab, more expanded clones were found on average in CD8+ T cells than in CD4+ T cells. Low levels of normalized T-cell clonal expansion were also seen in some nonresponding patients. At doses from 0.1 to 3.0 mg/kg, clonal expansion was seen in both CD4+ and CD8+ blood T cells between baseline and week 6. Partial responders in the 0.1-3.0 mg/kg groups had among the lowest normalized peripheral clonal expansion, especially among CD8+ T cells.

In the case of this clone: The antigen it binds to is not known. No per-base quality is available; no much larger clone lies one base away.

This clonotype originated in an adult with an advanced solid tumor such as melanoma, head and neck, liver or kidney cancer. The sample consisted of CD4+ or CD8+ T cells sorted from blood, taken in a trial of the OX40 agonist ivuxolimab. The sequence is built from TRBV30 and TRBJ2-5, with 9 junctional bases fitting TRBD2. The CDR3 reads as follows: CAWRKAGGQETQYF. In nucleotide form, the sequence is TGTGCCTGGAGGAAAGCGGGGGGACAAGAGACCCAGTACTTC.